The next 8 T cell receptor beta chains were all read from a single sample in a study of blood T cell repertoires in COVID-19. Generated by immunoSEQ multiplex PCR, the TCRdb table keeps only in-frame clones and is missing some. The repertoire holds approximately 230,000 clones, with about nine tenths as singletons. The material sequenced was PBMCs or T cells enriched from blood (not recorded which). The origin of the receptors is a man between 18 and 29 years old who had recovered from COVID-19.

V is TRBV9 and J is TRBJ2-3; TRBD2 aligns across 7 bases. Germline V gene sequence: CDR1 SGDLS, CDR2 YYNGEE. This CDR3 has 15 amino acids. J gave up 2 bases and V 0 bases, and 3 bases lay outside the gene matches. The CDR3: CASSVAGGPTDTQYF. The CDR3 region has the DNA TGTGCCAGCAGCGTAGCGGGAGGACCCACAGATACGCAGTATTTT. Using reference TRBV9 and TRBJ2-3 for the parts outside the CDR3, the full variable domain is DSGVTQTPKHLITATGQRVTLRCSPRSGDLSVYWYQQSLDQGLQFLIQYYNGEERAKGNILERFSAQQFPDLHSELNLSSLELGDSALYFCASSVAGGPTDTQYFGPGTRLTVL.

The genes are TRBV19 and TRBJ2-1; possibly TRBD1 for D (6 bases). Trimming took off 3 bases at V and 7 bases at J, with 13 bases between the two ends. Per germline, CDR1 LNHDA and CDR2 SQIVND (reference sequence). The CDR3 covers 14 residues. The chain's CDR3 is CASSIGGVLNEQFF. The DNA of the CDR3 is TGTGCCAGTAGTATTGGGGGCGTCCTTAATGAGCAGTTCTTC. Supplemented by reference TRBV19 and TRBJ2-1, the full variable domain reads DGGITQSPKYLFRKEGQNVTLSCEQNLNHDAMYWYRQDPGQGLRLIYYSQIVNDFQKGDIAEGYSVSREKKESFPLTVTSAQKNPTAFYLCASSIGGVLNEQFFGPGTRLTVL.

The chain has TRBV4-2 and TRBJ2-3; a weak D match, TRBD2 (5 bases). V shed 0 bases and J shed 9 bases, with 13 bases lying between them. CDR1 and CDR2 (germline): LGHNA, YNFKEQ. The CDR3 is 14 residues long. In DNA form, the CDR3 reads TGTGCCAGCAGCCAAGACGGGAACTCGGCGACGCAGTATTTT. The encoded protein is CASSQDGNSATQYF.

In its sample, this clone was seen a few times. J is TRBJ2-3 and V is TRBV5-4; D is undetermined. V was pared by 0 bases and J by 6 bases, with 8 bases between. Per the germline V gene, CDR1 is SGHNT and CDR2 is YYREEE (reference sequence). This CDR3 spans 13 amino acids. CDR3 nucleotides: TGTGCCAGCAGCTTGGCTAAAAGCGATACGCAGTATTTT. This gives the protein CASSLAKSDTQYF.

The CDR3 nucleotides read TGTGCCAGTGGATGGGGACAGCAAAACAATGAGCAGTTCTTC. The encoded protein is CASGWGQQNNEQFF. This chain connects TRBV19 to TRBJ2-1; 7 nucleotides match TRBD1. The CDR3 has 14 amino acids. The trim removed 8 bases at V and 5 bases at J, leaving 9 bases unmatched. Germline values: CDR1 LNHDA, CDR2 SQIVND (reference sequence).

This rearrangement joins TRBV13 to TRBJ2-2, with 7 bases fitting TRBD1. The CDR3 spans 16 residues. V was clipped by 0 bases and J by 4 bases; unmatched bases: 5. In germline, CDR1 is PRHDT, CDR2 FYEKMQ (reference sequence). In DNA, the CDR3 is TGTGCCAGCAGCTTAGGAATGACAGGGTCCACCGGGGAGCTGTTTTTT. Residues: CASSLGMTGSTGELFF.

V gene TRBV2 combines with J gene TRBJ2-7, with D possibly being TRBD1 (6 bases). CDR1 is SNHLY and CDR2 is FYNNEI in the germline V gene. The CDR3 sequence is 13 residues long. Trimming pared 7 bases from V and 5 bases from J, leaving 15 bases between. CDR3 residues: CASTITGNNEQYF. The CDR3 region has the DNA TGTGCCAGCACCATCACAGGGAACAACGAGCAGTACTTC.

V usage is TRBV19 and J usage is TRBJ1-1; 9 nucleotides match TRBD1. From germline, CDR1 is LNHDA and CDR2 SQIVND (reference sequence). The V segment lost 5 bases and the J segment 2 bases; nucleotides outside the gene matches: 6. CDR3 length: 15 residues. The CDR3 sequence: CASSDRGQGNTEAFF. CDR3 nucleotide sequence: TGTGCCAGTAGTGATAGGGGACAGGGAAACACTGAAGCTTTCTTT.